This TCR beta chain was identified in a study of cytomegalovirus exposure and HLA in healthy donors (dated by TCRdb to about 2017). Regarding the study in general: An earlier analysis of approximately 640 of the donors reported about 250 Gb of sequence data and more than 90 million unique TCR beta sequences from some 180 million T cells. An early release covering 550 to 700 HLA-typed donors comprised approximately 300 gigabases of sequencing data and tens of millions of unique TCR sequences. The genetic ancestry cluster associated with self-reported Caucasian donors included around four fifths of the roughly 410 genotyped donors. The study aimed to test whether cataloging public T cell receptors could reveal signatures of past pathogen exposure. The study used immunosequencing to profile the T cell repertoires of approximately 630 subjects and linked those repertoires to cytomegalovirus serostatus. Along with the approximately 670-subject first cohort, a separate validation cohort of over a hundred different subjects was used. To predict cytomegalovirus infection status, the study brought together high-throughput TCR immunosequencing, statistical association of individual TCRs with disease status, and machine learning. To study patterns of TCR occurrence, a later analysis re-analyzed previously published TCR beta repertoires from 600 to 750 donors and added high-resolution HLA genotyping. In the later analysis, no new phenotypic data were used to find candidate immune exposures; instead, reliance was placed on TCR beta sequences and their occurrence across donors. An earlier analysis of some 600 of the donors applied high-throughput TCR beta sequencing to assess whether each TCR beta V gene segment acted as functional or pseudogenic. Donor age, sex, ethnicity and CMV serostatus were compiled together with the repertoire data. A later genetic analysis took genome-wide SNP genotypes for about 65% of the 666 donors and used that subset as a discovery cohort. Every discovery cohort repertoire had been produced on one sequencing platform. Class I and class II HLA loci were covered by the typing at four-digit resolution. The number of donors typed differed by locus, with about 629-630 for A, B, C, DRB1 and DQB1, about 500 for DQA1, about 610 for DPA1, and roughly 450 for DPB1. Because of strong linkage in the cohort, four to six DR-DQ haplotypes were treated as single units for association and clustering. Among 300 to 500 genotyped donors of the cohort, an average of around 250,000 unique TCR beta nucleotide sequences was sequenced per donor, of which about 18% were non-productive.

This clone was seen a single time. The target of this receptor is not known. Per-base qualities were not stored, and no clone one base away is much larger. The study at large found these results: According to the authors, the approach could potentially be generalized to other disease states and immunological phenotypes. A later genetic analysis reported fewer N-insertions in productive TCRs among donors in an Asian-associated ancestry cluster than the roughly 700-donor mean. In an earlier analysis of around 500 of the donors, most TCR beta V segments appeared in productive rearrangements about 87% or about 30% of the time, broadly matching IMGT annotations. V-gene and J-gene trimming of TCR beta chains was associated with a missense DCLRE1C variant in a later genetic analysis, and the association was replicated in an independent cohort. For the cohort, immune exposure information was limited to CMV serostatus. The study listed 164 TCR beta chains as associated with cytomegalovirus. Linkage disequilibrium might explain the correlated functional status among segregating V segments, but an unknown experimental factor could not be ruled out. A group of highly shared sequence variants was considered likely to be a technical artifact of the sequencing pipeline. A later analysis reported that several top co-occurrence clusters appeared linked to parvovirus B19, influenza, CMV and Epstein-Barr virus. A few of the identified cytomegalovirus-associated TCR beta chains were confirmed in vitro to be specific for cytomegalovirus antigens. Strong co-occurrence of HLA alleles, especially DR and DQ, made assigning TCR associations to individual alleles difficult. Because the 87-base-pair reads could not distinguish some IMGT-functional V segments, including TRBV6-2 and TRBV6-3, those segments were excluded. Because HLA typing was unavailable for some donors at each locus, only the typed subset was used in association tests. A further reported finding was that TCR beta sequences accurately predicted the HLA-A and HLA-B alleles for most subjects in the first cohort. A later analysis found that HLA-associated TCR beta chains were more clonally expanded and had lower generation probabilities than equally common non-associated chains. In this cohort, only TCR beta chains were sequenced, and detectable features were limited by the absence of alpha or paired-chain data. At a false discovery rate of 0.05, a later analysis linked about 16,000 TCR beta sequences to specific HLA alleles. Across donors, most TCR sequences were observed very rarely, whereas some public TCRs were present in many individuals. A later analysis found that most CMV-associated TCR beta chains appeared HLA-restricted, with HLA associations seemingly driven largely by CMV exposure. Cytomegalovirus status was reported to be diagnosed by the classifier with high specificity and sensitivity in both the original and validation cohorts. Because counts were too low, about 15 rarely observed V segments, including chromosome 9 orphons, were left out of the earlier analysis of 587 of the donors. Presence/absence analyses assumed roughly uniform sequencing depth across donors, an assumption that may not hold. In a later analysis, the rate of TCR association differed among HLA loci, with DRB1 alleles having the most associated TCRs and HLA-C alleles having the fewest.

The CDR3 numbers 13 residues from cysteine through phenylalanine. Of all the DNA, just the CDR3 is kept, 39 bases in frame from base 1. Cut back by 3 bases and 3 bases, the V and J ends lie 10 bases apart. According to the germline V gene, CDR1 reads SGHRS and CDR2 reads YFSETQ. The cohort comprised 710 or so healthy bone marrow donors. At the time of sampling, every cohort member was nominally healthy, though immune exposures that went unrecorded were likely present. The donor was CMV seronegative and belonged to the group of 380 or so seronegative cohort members. A peripheral blood sample was collected from each donor, and TCR beta sequencing was performed on peripheral blood mononuclear cells. The Qiagen DNeasy Blood Extraction Kit was used to extract genomic DNA from the blood cell samples. The method behind the library was the immunoSEQ multiplex PCR assay. For the multiplex PCR, a mixture combining 60 forward primers for TCR Vbeta segments and 13 reverse primers for TCR Jbeta segments was used. The CDR3 region of rearranged TCR beta genes was amplified from genomic DNA by a multiplex PCR assay. Amplified TCR beta libraries were sequenced as 87-base-pair reads on the Illumina HiSeq System. The study's processing was this. Across the 500 to 700 repertoires, a later analysis counted approximately 75 million unique TCR beta chains, around 11 million of which were shared by at least two donors. A nearest-neighbor algorithm error-corrected the raw reads and collapsed the reads into unique sequences, merging closely related sequences to remove PCR and sequencing errors. To assign V, D and J gene segments, CDR3 sequences were aligned to IMGT reference sequences. Each retained sequence needed at least a six-nucleotide match to both a V gene segment and a J gene segment. Rearrangements were called productive when the CDR3 lacked stop codons and stayed in frame with V and J; all others were non-productive. CDR3 was defined according to IMGT convention as the region running from the second conserved V-encoded cysteine to the conserved J-encoded phenylalanine. Sequences without an unambiguous match to a single V gene segment were excluded from the earlier analysis of about 630 of the donors. In an earlier analysis of 450 to 750 of the donors, a V segment was called functional when productive rearrangements were above 56.7%, and segregating when the standard deviation between donors exceeded 5%. To diagnose cytomegalovirus status from the catalog of TCR beta chain sequences, a statistical classification framework was built. In a later analysis, TCR nucleotide sequences were compared against IMGT/GENE-DB human TR gene sequences so that V and J genes could be assigned. The TCRdist pipeline was used in a later analysis to assign CDR3 sequences and most-parsimonious VDJ recombination scenarios. In a later analysis, every TCR beta chain was defined by the combination of its CDR3 amino acid sequence and its V-gene family, and reads without a unique V-gene family were dropped. A later analysis removed 550 to 650 highly shared, low-generation-probability nucleotide sequences to deal with suspected cross-contamination and a sequencing artifact. For each public chain, a later analysis derived a clonal expansion index from normalized ranks of inferred template counts within each repertoire. In a later analysis, generation probabilities were computed using a VDJ recombination model fitted to out-of-frame rearrangements, and the results were checked against IGoR. In a later analysis, TCR-TCR, TCR-HLA and TCR-CMV co-occurrence was scored with hypergeometric tests, and a repertoire-size bias correction was applied to TCR pairs. False discovery rates were estimated in a later analysis by permuting HLA or CMV assignments 20 times. In a later analysis, co-occurring TCRs were grouped using DBSCAN, with TCRdist sequence similarity added in when clustering inside HLA-allele-positive subsets. Co-occurrence clustering excluded repertoires with fewer than 30,000 or more than 120,000 public chains, plus five with anomalous nucleotide sharing. TCRdb retrieved this table from immuneACCESS and kept in-frame rearrangements only. Not all clones are present; in checked studies, unresolved V genes account for under half, and no reason is known for the remainder. V, J and clone size reflect that table, while D and trimming were determined from the DNA. The sample table lists about 160,000 clones, approximately 80% of them with a count of one. Roughly 13% of the sample is taken by the ten largest.

Sequenced input: PBMCs. The chain employs TRBV5-1 and TRBJ2-7; a tentative D call is TRBD1 (6 bases match). This TCR derives from a woman aged 45 to 65 in good health and CMV-seronegative. The base sequence is TGCGCCAGCAGCTCCTCAGGGGACTACGAGCAGTACTTC. Translated, it gives CASSSSGDYEQYF.